This T cell receptor beta chain was captured by sequencing in a study of blood T cells in healthy people across ages (dated by TCRdb to 2014 to 2015). For the wider study: Template switching captured roughly one uniquely barcoded TCR beta cDNA molecule per two T cells in model experiments. Using deep sequencing normalized with unique cDNA molecular identifiers, the study measured how TCR beta repertoire diversity changes with age. The donors were split into four age groups: young (average around 15 years), middle-aged (about 40), aged (approximately 60) and long-lived (approximately 89). Donors of different ages were randomly distributed across sequencing lanes to avoid experimental bias. Two additional independent replicas of 1 million unique cDNA reads from the same blood draw were analyzed for two donors (one aged 18 to 30 and one aged 80 or older).

The roughly 39 donors, aged about 6 to 95 years, were systemically healthy Caucasian individuals from Russia. About 10 milliliters of peripheral blood were collected from each donor into EDTA-treated Vacutainer tubes. Ficoll-Paque density-gradient centrifugation was used to isolate PBMCs, with at least 6.5 million per sample. Trizol reagent was used to extract total RNA from the PBMCs, yielding at least 5 micrograms per sample. Naive CD45RAhigh/CD27high T cell percentages were measured by flow cytometry on a PBMC aliquot from every donor. As to this clonotype: It has no known antigen specificity. No base quality information exists; no much larger clone differs at one position.

The study at large found these results: Estimates of total diversity from one million sequenced T cells were regarded as lower bounds and underestimates. Conclusive comparison of naive and antigen-experienced compartments was prevented by the profiling of bulk unsorted PBMCs. Because donor CMV infection status was unknown, age-related changes in expanded clonotypes were potentially confounded. Compared with the aged group, the long-lived group had more naive CD4+ T cells, fewer expanded clones and increased TCR diversity, suggesting age selection. A strong correlation was found between observed TCR beta diversity and the percentage of naive T cells measured by flow cytometry. As age increased, observed TCR beta diversity per million T cells dropped in a roughly linear way, and a significant reduction was already evident by age 40.

Library preparation employed 5' RACE. For sequencing, an Illumina HiSeq 2500 was employed. A second PCR of roughly 6 to 12 cycles was performed with a sample-barcoded 5' primer and a J-beta primer mix. Each TCR beta cDNA molecule received a unique molecular identifier from a template-switch 5' adaptor carrying 12 random nucleotides. At least 2.5 million CDR3-containing paired-end reads were obtained from each sample. All of the RNA was converted into first-strand cDNA using the Mint cDNA synthesis kit, with a TRBC-specific oligonucleotide serving as the primer. Following uracil-DNA glycosylase treatment, all cDNA underwent a first 18-cycle PCR with the universal primers M1SS and BC2_uni_R. As for the authors' bioinformatics: For normalization, 1 million high-quality reads, each with a distinct molecular identifier, were randomly selected from each sample. Reads sharing molecular identifiers were discarded rather than binned into consensus sequences. MiTCR, with a Q25 quality threshold and the strictest error-elimination algorithm, was used for CDR3 identification, clonotype clustering and error correction. A nonparametric unseen species model with Euler transformation was used to estimate a lower bound on total TCR beta diversity. TCRdb reanalyzed the raw reads on its own, using fastp at Q25 for trimming and MiXCR for clone calling, and kept in-frame beta chains. When rows share a CDR3 protein, they turn into one entry using the most common DNA and genes. TCRdb, not the original authors, processed these V and J calls. The sample table lists approximately 770,000 distinct CDR3 sequences, 58% of them with a count of one. 20% to 25% of the sample belongs to the ten largest clones.

The CDR1 and CDR2 encoded by the germline V gene (reference sequence) are DFQATT and SNEGSKA. Trimming costs V 5 bases and J 6 bases, and their ends lie 13 bases apart. Measured from the cysteine to the phenylalanine, the CDR3 is 13 residues long. The retained sequence is limited to the CDR3, 39 bases, with the frame set at the first base. The clonotype originates from a man aged 30 to 45 in good health. The chain joins TRBV20-1 to TRBJ1-4; a tentative D call is TRBD1 (5 bases match). The sequenced sample was blood. CDR3 reads: CSAGIGVYEKLFF. The DNA sequence is given as TGCAGTGCTGGGATAGGGGTGTATGAAAAACTGTTTTTT.